This section outlines one T cell receptor beta chain sequence together with its context. This was the immunoSEQ v3 assay. Each library reached 1.5 million to 2.5 million read pairs, or roughly 5-6.5 million at deep level. Produced via immunoSEQ multiplex PCR; TCRdb's table is partial and in-frame only. The sample consists of 45,000 to 60,000 clones, 79% of them appearing once. This specimen comes from a study of TIL therapy for anti-PD-1-resistant metastatic lung cancer. CDR3 size: 12 residues. Germline CDR1 MDHEN, CDR2 SYDVKM. V was clipped by 4 bases and J by 8 bases, with 8 bases between them. Indicated time point: pre-treatment sample, taken before nivolumab and TIL therapy. Stage 4 NSCLC adults joined between late 2017 and 2020.

The clonotype comes from a woman between 30 and 80 years old with non-small cell lung cancer. J is TRBJ1-4 and V is TRBV28; possible D gene TRBD1, 6 bases. This sample comprised blood, obtained at baseline. Here the CDR3 reads CASSWRGEKLFF. The DNA for the CDR3 is TGTGCCAGCAGTTGGAGGGGGGAAAAACTGTTTTTT.